What follows describes a single T cell receptor (beta chain). The repertoire was sequenced with immunoSEQ multiplex PCR; TCRdb's copy has only in-frame clones and lacks some. The table includes roughly 150,000 clones, 65% to 80% detected once. The study recruited people aged about 18 to 90 years across roughly 23 US areas. This sample is drawn from a study of blood T cell repertoires in COVID-19. The overall study: Recovered Cohort 3 donors showed two negative PCRs, clearance, or symptom resolution. From T cells, B-cell-depleted T cells, or PBMCs came the material, which was cDNA or gDNA.

The V gene's germline CDR1 is SNHLY and CDR2 FYNNEI. V lost 4 bases and J lost 7, with 26 bases in between. This CDR3 has 18 amino acids. The rearrangement joins TRBV2 to TRBJ2-1; D is perhaps TRBD1 or TRBD2 (9 bases each). The specimen was PBMCs or T cells enriched from blood (not recorded which). The receptor was isolated from an older woman in a cohort exposed to, infected with or recovered from COVID-19 (not recorded which). CDR3 sequence reads: CASSGDREFAGGKNEQFF. The CDR3 bases are TGTGCCAGCAGTGGGGACAGGGAATTTGCGGGAGGGAAGAATGAGCAGTTCTTC.